These 12 T cell receptor beta chains originate from one sample sequenced in a study of blood T cell repertoires in COVID-19. Clones were read by immunoSEQ multiplex PCR, and TCRdb kept only the in-frame ones, dropping some. The sample lists under 200,000 clones; 80% to 95% were seen once. What was sequenced was peripheral blood. These receptors originate from a man between 45 and 60 years old with acute or convalescent COVID-19.

V gene TRBV6-6 combines with J gene TRBJ1-2; no firm D call. Germline V lookup: CDR1 MNHNY, CDR2 SVGAGI (reference sequence). The germline V and J ends were trimmed by 8 bases and 3 bases, with 10 bases remaining between them. The CDR3 consists of 12 residues. CDR3 loop: CASFEQDYGYTF. The CDR3 nucleotides read TGTGCCAGCTTCGAGCAGGACTATGGCTACACCTTC.

The chain carries TRBV5-1 and TRBJ1-2; 10 nucleotides align to TRBD1. Germline V gene sequence: CDR1 SGHRS, CDR2 YFSETQ. V was clipped by 7 bases and J by 4 bases; unmatched bases: 7. The CDR3 consists of 14 residues. The CDR3 is CASEGDRGGYGYTF. CDR3 DNA sequence: TGCGCCAGCGAAGGGGACAGGGGAGGCTATGGCTACACCTTC.

This sequence joins TRBV9 and TRBJ2-1; D is possibly TRBD1 (6 bases). V lost 0 bases and J 4 bases, leaving 20 bases between the germline ends. This CDR3 has 18 residues. Per the germline V gene, CDR1 is SGDLS and CDR2 is YYNGEE. The CDR3, as DNA: TGTGCCAGCAGCGTAGATCTCGCCTATAGGGGGAAGTACAATGAGCAGTTCTTC. Its protein is CASSVDLAYRGKYNEQFF.

This chain uses TRBV6-6 with TRBJ1-4; D not certain. The CDR3 covers 14 residues. Germline CDR1 reads MNHNY; CDR2 reads SVGAGI (reference sequence). Trimming cost V 7 bases and J 0 bases, with 9 bases left between them. This chain's CDR3 is CASTSAATNEKLFF. The DNA of the CDR3 is TGTGCCAGCACCTCCGCAGCAACTAATGAAAAACTGTTTTTT.

The rearrangement joins TRBV28 to TRBJ1-5, with 8 bases lining up with TRBD1. There are 14 residues in the CDR3. Germline V gene lookup returns CDR1 MDHEN and CDR2 SYDVKM. J was trimmed by 9 bases and V by 7 bases; bases with no gene match: 11. CDR3 DNA sequence: TGTGCCAGCAATCAGCAGGGGGCGCGTCGGCCCCAGCATTTT. Protein: CASNQQGARRPQHF.

This clone appeared a few times. The chain couples TRBV1 to TRBJ2-5; whether TRBD2, the table's D call, matches the DNA was not checked. TRBV1 represents a pseudogene. CDR3 length equals 19 residues. The CDR3 nucleotides are TGCACCAGCAGCCGCGGGGGGTGGTTGGCGGGGGCCATACAAGAGACCCAGTACTTC. It specifies CTSSRGGWLAGAIQETQYF.

The V call is TRBV12-3 or TRBV12-4, the J call TRBJ1-5; no definite D call. The V end was cut by 4 bases, the J end by 5 bases, with 9 bases between. The CDR3 loop spans 13 amino acids. The CDR3 reads CASSSQNDQPQHF. As DNA, the CDR3 is TGTGCCAGCAGTTCACAGAATGATCAGCCCCAGCATTTT.

As for this clone: A junction boundary mismatches the germline segment, possibly from a read error. The rearrangement links TRBV7-7 to TRBJ2-1; possible D gene TRBD2, 7 bases. Germline loops: CDR1 SSHAT, CDR2 FNYEAQ (reference sequence). The CDR3 spans 15 residues. The CDR3 DNA sequence: TGTGCTAGCAGCTTAGGGGGAGGGGAGTACAATGAGCAGTTCTTC. This codes for CASSLGGGEYNEQFF. Variable domain in full (rest from reference TRBV7-7 and TRBJ2-1): GAGVSQSPRYKVTKRGQDVTLRCDPISSHATLYWYQQALGQGPEFLTYFNYEAQPDKSGLPSDRFSAERPEGSISTLTIQRTEQRDSAMYRCASSLGGGEYNEQFFGPGTRLTVL.

The table lists this clone with a few counts. The V call is TRBV19, the J call TRBJ1-1; D is undetermined. Germline V CDR1 and CDR2: LNHDA, SQIVND (reference sequence). The CDR3 runs 14 residues. The V gene lost 7 bases and the J gene lost 3 bases, with 15 bases spanning the gap. The CDR3 is CASTLRSRDTEAFF. The CDR3 DNA follows: TGTGCCAGTACCCTCCGGTCCCGGGACACTGAAGCTTTCTTT.

This rearrangement joins TRBV5-1 to TRBJ2-5; D might be TRBD1 (7 bases). This CDR3 has 15 amino acids. With 3 bases removed from V and 5 bases from J, the gap between germline ends came to 17 bases. Germline CDR1 SGHRS, CDR2 YFSETQ. The CDR3 loop reads CASSSRQGGGETQYF. The DNA for the CDR3 is TGCGCCAGCAGCTCGAGACAGGGAGGAGGGGAGACCCAGTACTTC.

J is TRBJ1-4 and V is TRBV4-1, with 7 bases identical to TRBD1. The V gene end was trimmed by 2 bases and the J gene end by 6 bases; junction bases not matched to a gene: 6. The germline CDR1 and CDR2 sequences are MGHRA and YSYEKL. CDR3 length: 15 residues. The CDR3 bases are TGCGCCAGCAGCCAACTAGGGGGCGCGGATGAAAAACTGTTTTTT. It yields the protein CASSQLGGADEKLFF.

Of note for this clone: Other DNA sequences in this specimen translate into the identical CDR3. CDR3 nucleotides: TGTGCCTGGAGTCGTCAGGGGAACACTGAAGCTTTCTTT. Encoded protein: CAWSRQGNTEAFF. The chain is built from TRBV30 and TRBJ1-1, with D perhaps TRBD1 (5 bases). Germline CDR1 reads GTSNPN; CDR2 reads SVGIG (reference sequence). The CDR3 has 13 residues. Trimming pared 2 bases from V and 1 base from J, leaving 8 bases between.